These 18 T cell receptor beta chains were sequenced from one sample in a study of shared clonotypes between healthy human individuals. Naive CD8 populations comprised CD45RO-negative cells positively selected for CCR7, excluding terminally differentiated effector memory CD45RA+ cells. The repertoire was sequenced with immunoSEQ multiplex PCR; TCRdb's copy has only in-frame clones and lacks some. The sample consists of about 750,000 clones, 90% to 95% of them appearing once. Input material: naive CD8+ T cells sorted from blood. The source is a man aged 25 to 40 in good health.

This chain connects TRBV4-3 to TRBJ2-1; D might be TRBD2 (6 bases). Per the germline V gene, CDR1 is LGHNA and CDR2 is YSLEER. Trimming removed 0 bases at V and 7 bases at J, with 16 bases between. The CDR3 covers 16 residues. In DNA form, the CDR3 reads TGCGCCAGCAGCCAAGACCGCGGGTGGGGGGAGAATGAGCAGTTCTTC. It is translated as CASSQDRGWGENEQFF.

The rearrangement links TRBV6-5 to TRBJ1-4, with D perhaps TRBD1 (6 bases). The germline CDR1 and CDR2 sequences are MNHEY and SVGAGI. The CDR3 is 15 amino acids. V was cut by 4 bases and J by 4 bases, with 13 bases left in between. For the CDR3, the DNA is TGTGCCAGCAGTTCCCGTGGGGGGCTTAATGAAAAACTGTTTTTT. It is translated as CASSSRGGLNEKLFF.

CDR3 sequence reads: CASSLLQSTDTQYF. In nucleotides, the CDR3 is TGTGCCAGCAGCTTATTGCAATCCACAGATACGCAGTATTTT. This rearrangement joins TRBV7-8 to TRBJ2-3; D gene uncertain. Germline-derived CDR1 and CDR2 are SGHVS and FQNEAQ. Trimming stripped 2 bases from V and 2 bases from J, with 8 bases between. The CDR3 runs 14 residues. The full variable domain, rest sourced from reference TRBV7-8 and TRBJ2-3, is GAGVSQSPRYKVAKRGQDVALRCDPISGHVSLFWYQQALGQGPEFLTYFQNEAQLDKSGLPSDRFFAERPEGSVSTLKIQRTQQEDSAVYLCASSLLQSTDTQYFGPGTRLTVL.

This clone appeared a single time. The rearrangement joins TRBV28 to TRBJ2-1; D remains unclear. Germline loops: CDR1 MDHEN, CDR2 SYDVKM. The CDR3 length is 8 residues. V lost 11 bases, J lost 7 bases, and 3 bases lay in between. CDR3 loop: CAVNEQFF. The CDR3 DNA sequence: TGTGCCGTAAATGAGCAGTTCTTC.

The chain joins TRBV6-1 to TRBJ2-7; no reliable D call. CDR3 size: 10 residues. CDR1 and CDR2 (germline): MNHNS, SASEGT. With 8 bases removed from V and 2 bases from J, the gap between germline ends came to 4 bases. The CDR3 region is CASGTYEQYF. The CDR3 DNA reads TGTGCCAGCGGTACCTACGAGCAGTACTTC.

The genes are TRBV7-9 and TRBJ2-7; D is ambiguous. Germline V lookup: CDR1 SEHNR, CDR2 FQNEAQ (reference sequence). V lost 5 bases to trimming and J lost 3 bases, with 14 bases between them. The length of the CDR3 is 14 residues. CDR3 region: CASSPRQANYEQYF. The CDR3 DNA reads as TGTGCCAGCAGCCCCCGGCAGGCCAACTACGAGCAGTACTTC.

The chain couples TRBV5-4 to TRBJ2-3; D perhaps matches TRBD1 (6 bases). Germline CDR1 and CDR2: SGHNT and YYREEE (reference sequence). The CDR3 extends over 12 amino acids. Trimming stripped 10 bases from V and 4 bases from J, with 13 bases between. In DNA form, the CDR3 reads TGTGCCGGTCAAGGGGGTTCAGATACGCAGTATTTT. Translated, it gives CAGQGGSDTQYF.

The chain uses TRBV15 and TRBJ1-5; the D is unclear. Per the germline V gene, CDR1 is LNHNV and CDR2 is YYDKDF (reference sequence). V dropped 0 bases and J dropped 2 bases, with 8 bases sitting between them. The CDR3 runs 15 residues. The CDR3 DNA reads TGTGCCACCAGCAGAGATTGGGGTGGCAATCAGCCCCAGCATTTT. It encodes CATSRDWGGNQPQHF. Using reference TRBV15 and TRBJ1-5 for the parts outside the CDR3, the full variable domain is DAMVIQNPRYQVTQFGKPVTLSCSQTLNHNVMYWYQQKSSQAPKLLFHYYDKDFNNEADTPDNFQSRRPNTSFCFLDIRSPGLGDTAMYLCATSRDWGGNQPQHFGDGTRLSIL.

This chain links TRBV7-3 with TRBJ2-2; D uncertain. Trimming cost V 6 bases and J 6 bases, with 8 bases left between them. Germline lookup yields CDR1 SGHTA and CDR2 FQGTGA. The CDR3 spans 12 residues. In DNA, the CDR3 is TGTGCCAGCAGTCTTGCGGCCGGGGAGCTGTTTTTT. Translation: CASSLAAGELFF.

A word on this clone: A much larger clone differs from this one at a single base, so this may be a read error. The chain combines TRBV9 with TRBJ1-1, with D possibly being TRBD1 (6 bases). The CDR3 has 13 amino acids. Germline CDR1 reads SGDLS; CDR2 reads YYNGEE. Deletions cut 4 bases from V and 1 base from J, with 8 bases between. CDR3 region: CASSIGGNTEAFF. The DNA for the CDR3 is TGTGCCAGCAGCATAGGGGGGAACACTGAAGCTTTCTTT.

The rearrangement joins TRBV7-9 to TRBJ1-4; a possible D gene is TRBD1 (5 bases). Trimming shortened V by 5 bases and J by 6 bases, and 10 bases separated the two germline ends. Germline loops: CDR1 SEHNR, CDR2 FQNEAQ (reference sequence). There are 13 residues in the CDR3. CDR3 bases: TGTGCCAGCAGCGAGACAGTGCATGAAAAACTGTTTTTT. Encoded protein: CASSETVHEKLFF.

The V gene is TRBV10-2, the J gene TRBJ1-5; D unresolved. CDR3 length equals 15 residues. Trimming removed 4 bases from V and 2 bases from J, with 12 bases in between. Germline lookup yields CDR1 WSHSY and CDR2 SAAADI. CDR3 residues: CASSVMVGGNQPQHF. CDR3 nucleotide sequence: TGCGCCAGCAGTGTAATGGTCGGGGGCAATCAGCCCCAGCATTTT.

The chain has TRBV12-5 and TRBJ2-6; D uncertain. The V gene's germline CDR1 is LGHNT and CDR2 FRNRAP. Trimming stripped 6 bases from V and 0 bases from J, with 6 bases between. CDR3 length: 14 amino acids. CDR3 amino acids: CASGLNSGANVLTF. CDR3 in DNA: TGTGCTAGTGGCCTAAACTCTGGGGCCAACGTCCTGACTTTC.

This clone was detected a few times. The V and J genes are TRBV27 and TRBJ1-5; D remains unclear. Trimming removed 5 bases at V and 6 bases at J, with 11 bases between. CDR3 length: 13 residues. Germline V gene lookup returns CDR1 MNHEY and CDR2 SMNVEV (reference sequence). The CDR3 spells CASSKSWVQPQHF. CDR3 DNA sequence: TGTGCCAGCAGTAAAAGTTGGGTTCAGCCCCAGCATTTT.

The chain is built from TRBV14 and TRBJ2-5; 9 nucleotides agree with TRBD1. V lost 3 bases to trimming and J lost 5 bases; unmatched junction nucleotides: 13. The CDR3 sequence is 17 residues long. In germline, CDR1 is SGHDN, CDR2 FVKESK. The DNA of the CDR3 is TGTGCCAGCAGCCATAGTCCTGGGACAGGGATTTTGGAGACCCAGTACTTC. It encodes CASSHSPGTGILETQYF.

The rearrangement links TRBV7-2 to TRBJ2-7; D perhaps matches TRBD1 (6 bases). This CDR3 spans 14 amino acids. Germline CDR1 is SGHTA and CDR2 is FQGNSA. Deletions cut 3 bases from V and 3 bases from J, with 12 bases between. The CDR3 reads CASSLDSNYYEQYF. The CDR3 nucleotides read TGTGCCAGCAGCTTGGACAGCAACTACTACGAGCAGTACTTC.

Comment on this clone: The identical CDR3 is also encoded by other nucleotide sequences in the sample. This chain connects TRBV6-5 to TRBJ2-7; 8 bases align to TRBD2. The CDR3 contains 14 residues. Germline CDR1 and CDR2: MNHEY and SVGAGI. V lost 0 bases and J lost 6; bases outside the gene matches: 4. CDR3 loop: CASSYSSGGGEQYF. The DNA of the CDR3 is TGTGCCAGCAGTTACTCTTCCGGGGGGGGCGAGCAGTACTTC.

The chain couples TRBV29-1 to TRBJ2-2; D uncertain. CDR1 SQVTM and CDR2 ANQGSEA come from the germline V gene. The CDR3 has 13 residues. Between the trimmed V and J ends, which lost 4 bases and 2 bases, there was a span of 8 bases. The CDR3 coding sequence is TGCAGCGTTGTTGAGTTTAACACCGGGGAGCTGTTTTTT. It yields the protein CSVVEFNTGELFF.